This entry describes one T cell receptor (beta chain). This CDR3 is built from 15 residues. The V segment lost 0 bases and the J segment 5 bases; nucleotides outside the gene matches: 5. Germline V gives CDR1 ENHRY, CDR2 SYGVKD. The data originate from a study of early T cells in non-severe SARS-CoV-2 infection. Each CDR3 protein gets one entry after TCRdb re-called the 5' RACE reads with MiXCR. The sample lists tens of thousands of distinct CDR3 sequences, 9.5% to 13% seen once, with more than 9.5% in the top ten. The receptor's source is an adult who was a healthcare worker with PCR-confirmed SARS-CoV-2 infection or an uninfected control (not recorded which). V usage is TRBV10-3 and J usage is TRBJ1-2; TRBD1 aligns across 8 bases. The sequenced sample was whole blood. CDR3 nucleotide sequence: TGTGCCATCAGTGAGTCCGTTACAGGGGGATATGGCTACACCTTC. Translating gives CAISESVTGGYGYTF.